The 28 T cell receptor beta chains reported below all come from one sample, sequenced in a study of spatial heterogeneity in lung cancer. Overall study results and limits: In tumors, expanded intratumoral alpha and beta TCR counts tracked mutation counts.

These TCRs are of unknown antigen specificity. Indicated time point: sample taken at primary tumor resection. TCRdb ran MiXCR on the 5' RACE reads and lists one entry per CDR3 protein. Altogether fewer than 15,000 distinct CDR3 sequences are present, 5.5% to 6% being singletons, with the ten largest covering roughly 10%. The material was lung tumor tissue, obtained at surgery. These receptors came from a female donor with early-stage non-small cell lung cancer.

This clonotype is medium-sized by share. This beta chain slipped into a library made for alpha chains as a stray read, so its size is not meaningful. This chain links TRBV11-2 with TRBJ2-3; no firm D call. Germline CDR1 reads SGHAT; CDR2 reads FQNNGV. The CDR3 covers 13 residues. Trimming pared 6 bases from V and 2 bases from J, leaving 9 bases between. CDR3 bases: TGTGCCAGCAGGGGCAGGACCACAGATACGCAGTATTTT. It encodes CASRGRTTDTQYF.

This clonotype was counted ten times or more. This beta chain appears as a stray read in a library generated for alpha chains; its size is not informative. The chain links TRBV3-1 to TRBJ1-1; D ambiguous. There are 22 residues in the CDR3. Germline V gives CDR1 LGHDT, CDR2 YNNKEL (reference sequence). Between the trimmed V and J ends, which lost 4 bases and 4 bases, there was a span of 37 bases. As DNA, the CDR3 is TGTGCCAGCAGCCTAAATGATAAAGGAGCTACACAAGGGCTTCGTGGAGGCACTGAAGCTTTCTTT. This translates into CASSLNDKGATQGLRGGTEAFF. The full variable domain, in which reference TRBV3-1 and TRBJ1-1 provide the parts outside the CDR3, is DTAVSQTPKYLVTQMGNDKSIKCEQNLGHDTMYWYKQDSKKFLKIMFSYNNKELIINETVPNRFSPKSPDKAHLNLHINSLELGDSAVYFCASSLNDKGATQGLRGGTEAFFGQGTRLTVV.

Many counts were recorded for this clonotype. Because this beta chain is a stray read in a library intended to capture alpha chains, its abundance should not be given much weight. V is TRBV6-5 and J is TRBJ2-7; D tentatively reads TRBD1 or TRBD2 (5 bases each). V dropped 9 bases and J dropped 2 bases, with 17 bases sitting between them. The CDR3 runs 14 residues. The germline CDR1 and CDR2 sequences are MNHEY and SVGAGI. The CDR3 DNA reads as TGTGCCAGTTTTACACGGGGACGGACCTACGAGCAGTACTTC. Its translation is CASFTRGRTYEQYF.

This clonotype was observed at least ten times. In a library made to pick up alpha chains, this beta chain is a stray read with a size that means little. The chain links TRBV19 to TRBJ1-2; the D gene is possibly TRBD1 (6 bases). Looked up from germline, CDR1 is LNHDA and CDR2 is SQIVND (reference sequence). V was pared by 0 bases and J by 4 bases, with 21 bases between. The CDR3 loop spans 18 amino acids. The CDR3 is CASSIDGTGRHIGYGYTF. Written as DNA, the CDR3 is TGTGCCAGTAGTATAGATGGAACAGGGAGGCATATTGGCTATGGCTACACCTTC.

This clonotype was seen ten or more times. With the library built for alpha chains, this beta chain is off target and its frequency is not meaningful. The V and J genes are TRBV12-3 or TRBV12-4 and TRBJ2-1, with 8 bases fitting TRBD1. The ends lost 3 bases at V and 4 bases at J; junction bases unmatched: 2. The CDR3 is 14 amino acids. The CDR3 sequence is CASSFRTGYNEQFF. CDR3 bases: TGTGCCAGCAGTTTTAGGACAGGGTACAATGAGCAGTTCTTC.

This clonotype is medium-sized within its sample. This beta chain slipped into a library made for alpha chains as a stray read, so its size is not meaningful. The chain joins TRBV7-3 to TRBJ2-6; either TRBD1 or TRBD2 may fit D (5 bases each). The V end lost 5 bases, the J end lost 0 bases, and 14 bases lay between the germline ends. The CDR3 has 17 residues. CDR1 is SGHTA and CDR2 is FQGTGA in the germline V gene. The CDR3 nucleotides read TGTGCCAGCAGCCCTAGGGGACGTCACTCTGGGGCCAACGTCCTGACTTTC. Translating gives CASSPRGRHSGANVLTF.

This clonotype was recorded at least ten times. This beta chain is a stray sequence in a library constructed for alpha chains; its clone size is not meaningful. This chain connects TRBV3-1 to TRBJ1-2; D gene unclear. The CDR3 is 13 residues long. The ends were cut back, 0 bases at V and 8 bases at J, with 10 bases in the middle. The germline CDR1 and CDR2 sequences are LGHDT and YNNKEL (reference sequence). CDR3 in DNA: TGTGCCAGCAGCCAAGAGACCAGGAGAGGCTACACCTTC. Encoded protein: CASSQETRRGYTF.

About this clonotype: The library was prepared for alpha chains; this beta chain is a stray read, so its frequency means little. The chain combines TRBV5-5 with TRBJ1-1, with D tentatively TRBD1 (5 bases). This CDR3 has 14 residues. CDR1 and CDR2 from the germline V gene are SGHKS and YYEKEE (reference sequence). V lost 5 bases to trimming and J lost 0 bases, with 11 bases between them. CDR3 region: CASRSGFVNTEAFF. The CDR3 region has the DNA TGTGCCAGCAGATCAGGGTTCGTGAACACTGAAGCTTTCTTT.

This clonotype is judged medium-sized. Within a library made for alpha chains, this beta chain is off target, and its count is uninformative. The rearrangement uses TRBV29-1 and TRBJ1-3; D is perhaps TRBD1 (5 bases). The V gene lost 2 bases and the J gene lost 5 bases, with 10 bases spanning the gap. The CDR3 has 13 residues. CDR1 is SQVTM, CDR2 ANQGSEA, per germline. The CDR3 region is CSVERWTRNTIYF. The CDR3 region has the DNA TGCAGCGTTGAAAGGTGGACAAGAAACACCATATATTTT.

This clonotype is categorized as medium-sized (0.01 to 0.1%). This beta chain was picked up by a library intended for alpha chains and is off target, so its count carries little meaning. The J gene is TRBJ2-2, the V gene TRBV7-9; maybe TRBD1 (5 bases). This CDR3 is 14 amino acids long. Germline V CDR1 and CDR2: SEHNR, FQNEAQ (reference sequence). V lost 3 bases and J lost 6, with 11 bases in between. CDR3 sequence reads: CASSFNRLSGELFF. Written as DNA, the CDR3 is TGTGCCAGCAGCTTTAACAGGTTATCCGGGGAGCTGTTTTTT.

The sample holds many counts of this clonotype. This beta chain is off target for a library built for alpha chains, so its abundance means little. The chain joins TRBV3-1 to TRBJ2-5, with TRBD2 identical over 11 bases. V was clipped by 1 base and J by 3 bases; unmatched bases: 1. Germline CDR1 is LGHDT and CDR2 is YNNKEL (reference sequence). This CDR3 is 15 amino acids long. The DNA for the CDR3 is TGTGCCAGCAGCCAAGTGACTAGCGGGGAAGAGACCCAGTACTTC. Amino acid sequence: CASSQVTSGEETQYF.

At least ten counts were recorded for this clonotype. This beta chain is a stray read from a library made for alpha chains; its abundance is not meaningful. This chain links TRBV28 with TRBJ1-4; 10 bases are a match to TRBD1. With 5 bases clipped from V and 7 bases from J, the junction kept 7 bases outside the gene matches. CDR1 is MDHEN, CDR2 SYDVKM, per germline. This CDR3 spans 15 amino acids. CDR3 protein: CASSPMTGGGEKLFF. The CDR3 nucleotides are TGTGCCAGCAGTCCAATGACAGGGGGCGGTGAAAAACTGTTTTTT.

In this sample, this clonotype turned up many times. A library made for alpha chains picked up this beta chain off target, so its size means little. The chain is built from TRBV7-9 and TRBJ2-3; D is possibly TRBD2 (7 bases). There are 16 residues in the CDR3. Germline V gives CDR1 SEHNR, CDR2 FQNEAQ (reference sequence). V was pared by 6 bases and J by 6 bases, with 22 bases between. The CDR3 here is CASSRNRGALRDTQYF. The DNA for the CDR3 is TGTGCCAGCAGTCGAAATCGGGGGGCCCTCCGGGATACGCAGTATTTT.

This clonotype was recorded many times. Being off target in a library aimed at alpha chains, this beta chain has a size of little meaning. The V gene is TRBV5-4, the J gene TRBJ1-1, with 7 bases aligning to TRBD1. CDR3 size: 14 residues. V gave up 5 bases and J gave up 3 bases; unmatched junction bases: 7. The germline V gene encodes CDR1 SGHNT and CDR2 YYREEE (reference sequence). The CDR3 protein is CASRGQPADTEAFF. The CDR3 DNA is TGTGCCAGCAGGGGACAGCCGGCCGACACTGAAGCTTTCTTT.

Within the sample, this clonotype is medium-sized. Because the library targeted alpha chains, this beta chain is an off-target read whose size means little. The chain has TRBV12-2 and TRBJ1-2; the D call of TRBD1 is as the table states it, not checked on the DNA. TRBV12-2 is a listed pseudogene. The length of the CDR3 is 13 residues. The CDR3 region is CASRIPGRRGYTF. Here the CDR3 DNA reads TGTGCAAGTCGCATACCCGGGCGGCGGGGCTACACCTTC.

By share of the sample, this clonotype is medium-sized. This beta chain slipped into a library made for alpha chains as a stray read, so its size is not meaningful. This sequence joins TRBV6-6 and TRBJ2-7; D is unresolved. CDR1 is MNHNY and CDR2 is SVGAGI in the germline V gene (reference sequence). CDR3 size: 11 residues. V lost 2 bases and J lost 10, with 9 bases in between. CDR3 residues: CASSYRNNQYF. CDR3 nucleotides: TGTGCCAGCAGTTACCGAAATAATCAGTACTTC.

This clonotype rates as medium-sized. The library was prepared for alpha chains; this beta chain is a stray read, so its frequency means little. J is TRBJ1-2 and V is TRBV29-1; weak D call: TRBD1 (6 bases). The CDR3 loop spans 15 amino acids. With 2 bases removed from V and 1 base from J, the gap between germline ends came to 14 bases. CDR1 SQVTM and CDR2 ANQGSEA come from the germline V gene. The CDR3 reads CSVESRGALNYGYTF. CDR3 DNA sequence: TGCAGCGTTGAATCACGGGGGGCTCTTAACTATGGCTACACCTTC.

In its sample, this clonotype was seen a few times. This beta chain slipped into a library made for alpha chains as a stray read, so its size is not meaningful. The chain links TRBV29-1 to TRBJ1-2; tentative D call: TRBD1 (6 bases). The V end lost 4 bases, the J end lost 3 bases, and 18 bases lay between the germline ends. Germline CDR1 and CDR2: SQVTM and ANQGSEA. This CDR3 has 15 residues. CDR3 nucleotides: TGCAGCGTTGTTGGGGGGACACCCGGAGACTATGGCTACACCTTC. Translating it yields CSVVGGTPGDYGYTF.

This clonotype was picked up many times. A library made for alpha chains picked up this beta chain off target, so its size means little. This rearrangement joins TRBV7-2 to TRBJ2-3; D gene ambiguous. V lost 5 bases and J lost 4, with 19 bases in between. Germline V lookup: CDR1 SGHTA, CDR2 FQGNSA. There are 16 residues in the CDR3. CDR3 amino acids: CASSRVALGTADTQYF. DNA for the CDR3: TGTGCCAGCAGCCGGGTCGCTTTGGGTACAGCAGATACGCAGTATTTT.

This clonotype appeared many times. Within a library made for alpha chains, this beta chain is off target, and its count is uninformative. The DNA of the CDR3 is TGCAGCGTTTCCGGGACAGGGAATTCTGGCTACACCTTC. Translated, it gives CSVSGTGNSGYTF. The gene calls are TRBV29-1 and TRBJ1-2, with TRBD1 matching 9 bases. J gave up 7 bases and V 5 bases, and 8 bases lay outside the gene matches. Germline assignment: CDR1 SQVTM and CDR2 ANQGSEA. The CDR3 loop spans 13 amino acids.

In this sample, this clonotype turned up many times. For a library built for alpha chains, this beta chain is a stray read; little rests on its size. This CDR3 is CASSPGTAWSEQFF. CDR3 bases: TGTGCCAGCAGTCCCGGGACTGCCTGGAGTGAGCAGTTCTTC. The rearrangement uses TRBV28 and TRBJ2-1; D might be TRBD2 (6 bases). CDR1 is MDHEN and CDR2 is SYDVKM in the germline V gene. This CDR3 spans 14 amino acids. Deletions cut 5 bases from V and 9 bases from J, with 17 bases between. Full variable domain (missing parts from reference TRBV28 and TRBJ2-1): DVKVTQSSRYLVKRTGEKVFLECVQDMDHENMFWYRQDPGLGLRLIYFSYDVKMKEKGDIPEGYSVSREKKERFSLILESASTNQTSMYLCASSPGTAWSEQFFGPGTRLTVL.

This clonotype was recorded many times. This beta chain is off target for a library built for alpha chains, so its abundance means little. The rearrangement uses TRBV6-5 and TRBJ1-5; no definite D call. Trimming took 6 bases from V and 3 from J, leaving 15 bases between them. This CDR3 contains 15 residues. Germline values: CDR1 MNHEY, CDR2 SVGAGI. CDR3 residues: CASRPRWVDNQPQHF. Here the CDR3 DNA reads TGTGCCAGCAGGCCACGCTGGGTCGACAATCAGCCCCAGCATTTT.

This clonotype was seen repeatedly, ten times or more. As an off-target read in a library built for alpha chains, this beta chain has a frequency of little significance. The rearrangement links TRBV11-3 to TRBJ1-3; no definite D call. The V and J ends lost 2 bases and 3 bases respectively, with 11 bases between them. Germline V gives CDR1 SGHNT, CDR2 YENEEA. The CDR3 has 15 amino acids. For the CDR3, the DNA is TGTGCCAGCAGCTTACGTTTAGGACGTGGAAACACCATATATTTT. This sequence encodes CASSLRLGRGNTIYF. The full variable domain, in which reference TRBV11-3 and TRBJ1-3 provide the parts outside the CDR3, is EAGVVQSPRYKIIEKKQPVAFWCNPISGHNTLYWYLQNLGQGPELLIRYENEEAVDDSQLPKDRFSAERLKGVDSTLKIQPAELGDSAVYLCASSLRLGRGNTIYFGEGSWLTVV.

This clonotype is categorized as medium-sized. Found in a library prepared for alpha chains, this beta chain is an off-target read, and its abundance has little meaning. The genes are TRBV10-3 and TRBJ1-5; D remains ambiguous. The ends were cut back, 0 bases at V and 3 bases at J, with 6 bases in the middle. Germline values: CDR1 ENHRY, CDR2 SYGVKD. This CDR3 comprises 14 residues. CDR3 loop: CAISESGYNQPQHF. The DNA for the CDR3 is TGTGCCATCAGTGAGTCGGGATACAATCAGCCCCAGCATTTT.

At least ten counts were recorded for this clonotype. A library prepared for alpha chains yielded this beta chain as an off-target read; its size is of little meaning. V usage is TRBV6-5 and J usage is TRBJ1-6; a weak D match, TRBD1 (5 bases). With 9 bases removed from V and 7 bases from J, the gap between germline ends came to 16 bases. Germline-derived CDR1 and CDR2 are MNHEY and SVGAGI. This CDR3 is built from 14 residues. The CDR3 bases are TGTGCCAGTAAACGGGCAGGGCAGAATTCACCCCTCCACTTT. Amino acid sequence: CASKRAGQNSPLHF.

This clonotype was seen many times. The library was built for alpha chains, so this beta chain is an off-target read and its size means little. This rearrangement joins TRBV7-2 to TRBJ1-1; D perhaps matches TRBD1 (6 bases). The V and J ends lost 5 bases and 3 bases respectively, with 13 bases between them. Looked up from germline, CDR1 is SGHTA and CDR2 is FQGNSA. The CDR3 loop spans 14 amino acids. The CDR3 region is CASSPTGLYTEAFF. The DNA for the CDR3 is TGTGCCAGCAGCCCTACAGGGTTGTACACTGAAGCTTTCTTT.

This clonotype was seen many times. This beta chain is an unintended read in a library built for alpha chains; its size means little. DNA of the CDR3: TGTGCCAGCAGCTTGACTAGCGGGGGCCGGGGAGATACGCAGTATTTT. This encodes CASSLTSGGRGDTQYF. The V call is TRBV11-2, the J call TRBJ2-3; 12 bases agree with TRBD2. Germline V gene sequence: CDR1 SGHAT, CDR2 FQNNGV. The CDR3 has 16 amino acids. V lost 3 bases to trimming and J lost 5 bases; unmatched junction nucleotides: 6.

There are many counts of this clonotype. This beta chain is a stray sequence in a library constructed for alpha chains; its clone size is not meaningful. The CDR3 is CASSLQPPERGRTDTQYF. CDR3 sequence (DNA): TGTGCCAGCAGCTTACAACCCCCCGAGCGGGGTCGCACAGATACGCAGTATTTT. This chain links TRBV11-1 with TRBJ2-3, with TRBD2 identical over 7 bases. Germline V gene sequence: CDR1 SGHAT, CDR2 FQDESV (reference sequence). CDR3 length: 18 amino acids. V lost 2 bases, J lost 1 base, and 12 bases stayed unmatched.